The 17 T cell receptor beta chains given below trace back to one sample, sequenced in a study of T cells in Graves' hyperthyroidism and ophthalmopathy (dated by TCRdb to about 2019). Library preparation was by multiplex PCR. For sequencing, an Illumina HiSeq 2000 was employed. The TCR beta CDR3 regions were amplified from the RNA transcripts. A first-round RT-PCR of the TCR CDR3 used the HTBI primer set with the Qiagen OneStep RT-PCR kit. In TCRdb, the public reads were trimmed at Q25 with fastp and aligned with MiXCR, with productive beta chains retained. Rows with a matching CDR3 protein are joined into one entry that keeps the most common DNA and genes. The sample table shows nearly 600,000 distinct CDR3 sequences, and 11% to 15% are seen once. The leading ten clones occupy less than 6% of the sample. The sample was blood. The receptors shown here come from a woman in her thirties with Graves' hyperthyroidism that later progressed to Graves' ophthalmopathy.

The V gene is TRBV12-3 or TRBV12-4, the J gene TRBJ1-2; D not resolved. The CDR3 runs to 12 residues. V was trimmed by 7 bases and J by 0 bases, leaving 6 bases between them. Written as DNA, the CDR3 is TGTGCCAGCAAAAGAGCTAACTATGGCTACACCTTC. It codes for CASKRANYGYTF.

At least ten counts were recorded for this clonotype. The chain has TRBV25-1 and TRBJ1-1, with 7 nucleotides matching TRBD1. This CDR3 has 15 amino acids. The V gene end was trimmed by 6 bases and the J gene end by 0 bases; junction bases not matched to a gene: 7. Germline V gives CDR1 MGHDK, CDR2 SYGVNS. CDR3 residues: CASSPGQTLNTEAFF. DNA of the CDR3: TGTGCCAGCAGCCCGGGACAGACTTTGAACACTGAAGCTTTCTTT. Based on the CDR3 plus reference TRBV25-1 and TRBJ1-1, the full variable domain is EADIYQTPRYLVIGTGKKITLECSQTMGHDKMYWYQQDPGMELHLIHYSYGVNSTEKGDLSSESTVSRIRTEHFPLTLESARPSHTSQYLCASSPGQTLNTEAFFGQGTRLTVV.

A few counts support this clonotype. The chain is built from TRBV30 and TRBJ1-5; D may be TRBD1 (6 bases). The CDR3 loop spans 13 amino acids. Germline CDR1 GTSNPN, CDR2 SVGIG (reference sequence). V lost 3 bases and J 3 bases, leaving 9 bases between the germline ends. CDR3 sequence (DNA): TGTGCCTGGAGCCGGACAGACAATCAGCCCCAGCATTTT. This gives the protein CAWSRTDNQPQHF. Complete variable domain (other parts from reference TRBV30 and TRBJ1-5): SQTIHQWPATLVQPVGSPLSLECTVEGTSNPNLYWYRQAAGRGLQLLFYSVGIGQISSEVPQNLSASRPQDRQFILSSKKLLLSDSGFYLCAWSRTDNQPQHFGDGTRLSIL.

This clonotype was counted at least ten times. V gene TRBV7-2 combines with J gene TRBJ1-1; D gene unclear. Germline V gives CDR1 SGHTA, CDR2 FQGNSA. The CDR3 runs 14 residues. With 5 bases removed from V and 3 bases from J, the gap between germline ends came to 13 bases. CDR3: CASSDGPLDTEAFF. For the CDR3, the DNA is TGTGCCAGCAGCGACGGGCCCCTAGACACTGAAGCTTTCTTT.

Many counts were recorded for this clonotype. The gene calls are TRBV12-3 or TRBV12-4 and TRBJ2-3; possibly TRBD2 for D (6 bases). V lost 3 bases to trimming and J lost 5 bases, with 15 bases between them. The CDR3 runs 15 residues. CDR3: CASSLPLEGLDTQYF. The DNA for the CDR3 is TGTGCCAGCAGTTTGCCGTTGGAGGGGCTAGATACGCAGTATTTT.

The rearrangement links TRBV29-1 to TRBJ2-1; D unclear. Trimming cost V 5 bases and J 0 bases, with 8 bases left between them. Germline CDR1 is SQVTM and CDR2 is ANQGSEA. The CDR3 is made up of 13 amino acids. The CDR3 DNA reads TGCAGCGTTTGGTTCAACTCCTACAATGAGCAGTTCTTC. Its protein is CSVWFNSYNEQFF.

V usage is TRBV15 and J usage is TRBJ2-7; weak D call: TRBD2 (5 bases). With 0 bases removed from V and 5 bases from J, the gap between germline ends came to 11 bases. The germline CDR1 and CDR2 sequences are LNHNV and YYDKDF (reference sequence). This CDR3 is built from 14 residues. CDR3 amino acids: CATSREEGGDEQYF. The DNA of the CDR3 is TGTGCCACCAGCAGAGAAGAAGGAGGCGACGAGCAGTACTTC.

This clonotype was picked up a small number of times. This may stem from a read error, because a much larger clone lies one nucleotide away. The J gene is TRBJ2-7, the V gene TRBV2; either TRBD1 or TRBD2 may fit D (5 bases each). CDR1 and CDR2 from the germline V gene are SNHLY and FYNNEI. CDR3 length equals 12 residues. The CDR3 region has the DNA TGTGCCAGCAGCCGGGACCCATACGGGCAGTACTTC. Its protein is CASSRDPYGQYF.

This clonotype was observed at least ten times. The V call is TRBV19, the J call TRBJ2-2; 7 bases line up with TRBD2. The V gene's germline CDR1 is LNHDA and CDR2 SQIVND (reference sequence). With V trimmed by 4 bases and J by 6 bases, 8 bases remained unmatched. The CDR3 sequence is 15 residues long. The CDR3 region has the DNA TGTGCCAGTAGTACCGGACTAGGTGGTCCCGGGGAGCTGTTTTTT. Translating gives CASSTGLGGPGELFF. Full variable domain (outside the CDR3, taken from reference TRBV19 and TRBJ2-2): DGGITQSPKYLFRKEGQNVTLSCEQNLNHDAMYWYRQDPGQGLRLIYYSQIVNDFQKGDIAEGYSVSREKKESFPLTVTSAQKNPTAFYLCASSTGLGGPGELFFGEGSRLTVL.

This chain joins TRBV7-9 and TRBJ1-1; D not certain. The CDR3 length is 18 residues. Trimming pared 1 base from V and 0 bases from J, leaving 18 bases between. Germline CDR1 is SEHNR and CDR2 is FQNEAQ (reference sequence). The CDR3, as DNA: TGTGCCAGCAGCTTAGTCTCTCTTCGTGGCAGTCTGAACACTGAAGCTTTCTTT. Protein product: CASSLVSLRGSLNTEAFF.

This clonotype was seen many times. J is TRBJ1-1 and V is TRBV2; tentatively, D is TRBD1 (5 bases). Germline V gives CDR1 SNHLY, CDR2 FYNNEI. The CDR3 runs to 13 residues. Trimming took off 7 bases at V and 6 bases at J, with 15 bases between the two ends. CDR3 coding DNA: TGTGCCAGCAAGGAGCTCGGGGACTCTGAAGCTTTCTTT. Residues: CASKELGDSEAFF.

The chain employs TRBV15 and TRBJ1-3; tentative D call: TRBD1 (6 bases). CDR1 is LNHNV and CDR2 is YYDKDF in the germline V gene (reference sequence). The CDR3 has 14 residues. V lost 7 bases to trimming and J lost 0 bases, with 10 bases between them. The CDR3 region is CATTTGSSGNTIYF. Written as DNA, the CDR3 is TGTGCCACCACCACAGGGAGCTCTGGAAACACCATATATTTT.

In the case of this clonotype: This could be a read error, since a much larger clone is one nucleotide away. CDR3 sequence (DNA): TGTGCCAGCAGCTTAGGCGGGACAGGGGATGAGGCCCAGTACTTC. Amino acids: CASSLGGTGDEAQYF. The chain is built from TRBV7-8 and TRBJ2-5; 10 nucleotides align to TRBD1. V trimming: 1 base; J trimming: 9 bases; junction bases outside the gene matches: 8. This CDR3 region has 15 residues. CDR1 SGHVS and CDR2 FQNEAQ come from the germline V gene.

About this clonotype: A read error may be the cause here, since a much bigger clone is one base away. No conserved phenylalanine or tryptophan ends this CDR3, so it is likely a read error. The rearrangement joins TRBV5-1 to TRBJ1-4; 7 nucleotides match TRBD1. The CDR3 loop spans 15 amino acids. Trimming at V came to 2 bases and at J to 0 bases, leaving 1 base not matched to a gene. The V gene's germline CDR1 is SGHRS and CDR2 YFSETQ. For the CDR3, the DNA is TGCGCCAGCAGCTTCGGACAGGCAACTAATGAAAAACTGTTTATT. This encodes CASSFGQATNEKLFI.

In its sample, this clonotype was seen once. Relative to the germline gene, one junction end is altered; a read error may explain this. The rearrangement uses TRBV30 and TRBJ1-5; D is unresolved. The CDR3 totals 16 residues. CDR1 and CDR2 (germline): GTSNPN, SVGIG (reference sequence). This CDR3 is CGWSVRQPYSNQPQHF. The DNA of the CDR3 is TGTGGCTGGAGTGTCCGACAACCTTATAGCAATCAGCCCCAGCATTTT.

The table lists this clonotype with many counts. The CDR3 sequence is CASSLGHPGALPYEQYF. As DNA, the CDR3 is TGCGCCAGCAGCTTGGGCCATCCAGGGGCCCTTCCCTACGAGCAGTACTTC. V gene TRBV5-1 combines with J gene TRBJ2-7; TRBD1 might be the D (6 bases). Germline CDR1 reads SGHRS; CDR2 reads YFSETQ. V gave up 0 bases and J gave up 2 bases, with 18 bases separating them. CDR3 length: 17 amino acids.

Many counts were recorded for this clonotype. V is TRBV2 and J is TRBJ2-1; either TRBD1 or TRBD2 may supply D (5 bases each). The CDR3 sequence is 15 residues long. The germline gives CDR1 SNHLY, CDR2 FYNNEI. V was clipped by 6 bases and J by 2 bases, with 14 bases between them. CDR3 in amino acids: CASRNRDRTYNEQFF. In DNA, the CDR3 is TGTGCCAGCAGAAACCGGGACCGAACCTACAATGAGCAGTTCTTC. The entire variable domain, with the rest obtained from reference TRBV2 and TRBJ2-1, is as follows: EPEVTQTPSHQVTQMGQEVILRCVPISNHLYFYWYRQILGQKVEFLVSFYNNEISEKSEIFDDQFSVERPDGSNFTLKIRSTKLEDSAMYFCASRNRDRTYNEQFFGPGTRLTVL.